The rows below give T cell receptor beta chains drawn from one sample of a study of vaccination effects on CD4 cells after COVID-19. TCRdb's copy holds only in-frame clones and misses some; the assay was immunoSEQ multiplex PCR. The repertoire holds tens of thousands of clones, over 65% seen once, with about 5% in the top ten. No antigen is known for these receptors. This sample comprised CD4+ T cells from PBMCs cultured with HIV peptides, obtained before COVID-19 vaccination. The receptors come from a human donor who had a prior SARS-CoV-2 infection. Both conserved end residues are part of each CDR3. The D gene is left open where the match is weak. Clone sizes are given selectively: once, few, many, or a class where the clone is expanded.

V gene: TRBV27; clone size: NA; CDR3 length: 17; D gene: NA; J gene: TRBJ1-6; CDR3 DNA: TGTGCCAGCAGAGGCCCCAGGGTTTTTAACCTAATTCCCCCCCTCCACTTT; CDR3 protein: CASRGPRVFNLIPPLHF
V gene: TRBV5-1; clone size: NA; CDR3 length: 14; D gene: NA; J gene: TRBJ2-6; CDR3 DNA: TGCGCCAGCAGTCCTCAGGCTGGGGCCAACGTCCTGACTTTC; CDR3 protein: CASSPQAGANVLTF
V gene: TRBV14; clone size: NA; CDR3 length: 16; D gene: TRBD1; J gene: TRBJ2-5; CDR3 DNA: TGTGCCAGCAGCCATCGTAGACAGGGGGGCCAAGAGACCCAGTACTTC; CDR3 protein: CASSHRRQGGQETQYF
V gene: TRBV12-2; clone size: NA; CDR3 length: 18; D gene: NA; J gene: TRBJ2-2; CDR3 DNA: TGTGCAAGTCGCTTATGCGACAGGGGGCGTTGGGACACCGGGGAGCTGTTTTTT; CDR3 protein: CASRLCDRGRWDTGELFF
V gene: TRBV30; clone size: NA; CDR3 length: 13; D gene: NA; J gene: TRBJ1-5; CDR3 DNA: TGTGCCTGGAGTGTAAATAGCAATCAGCCCCAGCATTTT; CDR3 protein: CAWSVNSNQPQHF
V gene: TRBV15; clone size: NA; CDR3 length: 13; D gene: NA; J gene: TRBJ2-2; CDR3 DNA: TGTGCCACCAGCAGAGATCCTGCCGGGGAGCTGTTTTTT; CDR3 protein: CATSRDPAGELFF
V gene: TRBV14; clone size: NA; CDR3 length: 18; D gene: NA; J gene: TRBJ2-7; CDR3 DNA: TGTGCCAGCAGCCAAGGATTCTATGGATTGGGGGTGACCTACGAGCAGTACTTC; CDR3 protein: CASSQGFYGLGVTYEQYF
V gene: TRBV24-1; clone size: few; CDR3 length: 13; D gene: TRBD1; J gene: TRBJ2-3; CDR3 DNA: TGTGCCACAGGACAGGGGTACGCAGATACGCAGTATTTT; CDR3 protein: CATGQGYADTQYF
V gene: TRBV11-2; clone size: few; CDR3 length: 15; D gene: NA; J gene: TRBJ2-1; CDR3 DNA: TGTGCCAGCAGGAAAGGCTGGGTAACGGGGAATGAGCAGTTCTTC; CDR3 protein: CASRKGWVTGNEQFF
V gene: TRBV5-6; clone size: NA; CDR3 length: 13; D gene: NA; J gene: TRBJ1-5; CDR3 DNA: TGTGCCAGCAGCTTGGGCAGGAATCAGCCCCAGCATTTT; CDR3 protein: CASSLGRNQPQHF
V gene: TRBV6-6; clone size: once; CDR3 length: 14; D gene: NA; J gene: TRBJ2-1; CDR3 DNA: TGTGCCAGCAGTTACTCGATAGTATTCAATGAGCAGTTCTTC; CDR3 protein: CASSYSIVFNEQFF
V gene: TRBV5-6; clone size: NA; CDR3 length: 16; D gene: TRBD1; J gene: TRBJ2-2; CDR3 DNA: TGTGCCAGCAGCTCCGCCCCCGGCAGGGGGACCGGGGAGCTGTTTTTT; CDR3 protein: CASSSAPGRGTGELFF
V gene: TRBV5-1; clone size: NA; CDR3 length: 14; D gene: NA; J gene: TRBJ1-1; CDR3 DNA: TGCGCCAGCAGCTTGGTTCCGCAGAACACTGAAGCTTTCTTT; CDR3 protein: CASSLVPQNTEAFF
V gene: TRBV18; clone size: NA; CDR3 length: 13; D gene: NA; J gene: TRBJ2-1; CDR3 DNA: TGTGCCAGCTCACCGACTAGAAACAATGAGCAGTTCTTC; CDR3 protein: CASSPTRNNEQFF
V gene: TRBV5-5; clone size: NA; CDR3 length: 15; D gene: NA; J gene: TRBJ1-2; CDR3 DNA: TGTGCCAGCACCAACGGGGGGGCTCCGAACTATGGCTACACCTTC; CDR3 protein: CASTNGGAPNYGYTF
V gene: TRBV27; clone size: NA; CDR3 length: 14; D gene: TRBD1; J gene: TRBJ2-7; CDR3 DNA: TGTGCCAGCAGCCTCGGACAGGGCGGCTACGAGCAGTACTTC; CDR3 protein: CASSLGQGGYEQYF
V gene: TRBV9; clone size: NA; CDR3 length: 16; D gene: NA; J gene: TRBJ2-3; CDR3 DNA: TGTGCCAGCAGCGTAGTAGGGGGGTTAAACACAGATACGCAGTATTTT; CDR3 protein: CASSVVGGLNTDTQYF
V gene: TRBV7-2; clone size: NA; CDR3 length: 14; D gene: TRBD2; J gene: TRBJ2-7; CDR3 DNA: TGTGCCAGCAGTACTATAGCGGGAGACGACGAGCAGTACTTC; CDR3 protein: CASSTIAGDDEQYF
V gene: TRBV9; clone size: NA; CDR3 length: 14; D gene: TRBD2; J gene: TRBJ2-1; CDR3 DNA: TGTGCCAGCAGTCGGACTAGCGGGAGCCGTGAGCAGTTCTTC; CDR3 protein: CASSRTSGSREQFF
V gene: TRBV6-5; clone size: NA; CDR3 length: 15; D gene: NA; J gene: TRBJ2-5; CDR3 DNA: TGTGCCACCCGACCTCGGACACTAGCTGGGGAGACCCAGTACTTC; CDR3 protein: CATRPRTLAGETQYF
V gene: TRBV30; clone size: few; CDR3 length: 15; D gene: NA; J gene: TRBJ1-5; CDR3 DNA: TGTGCCTGGAGCGCGGGCCTATCGGGCAATCAGCCCCAGCATTTT; CDR3 protein: CAWSAGLSGNQPQHF
V gene: TRBV30; clone size: NA; CDR3 length: 14; D gene: NA; J gene: TRBJ1-2; CDR3 DNA: TGTGCCTGGAGTGTTGGGCAGGCTAACTATGGCTACACCTTC; CDR3 protein: CAWSVGQANYGYTF
V gene: TRBV7-7; clone size: NA; CDR3 length: 13; D gene: NA; J gene: TRBJ1-1; CDR3 DNA: TGTGCTAGCAGTGCGGGACACAACACTGAAGCTTTCTTT; CDR3 protein: CASSAGHNTEAFF
V gene: TRBV4-1; clone size: NA; CDR3 length: 18; D gene: TRBD2; J gene: TRBJ2-1; CDR3 DNA: TGCGCCAGCAGCCAAGTGGTAGCGGGGGGCCCTATAAACAATGAGCAGTTCTTC; CDR3 protein: CASSQVVAGGPINNEQFF
V gene: TRBV2; clone size: NA; CDR3 length: 14; D gene: NA; J gene: TRBJ2-7; CDR3 DNA: TGTGCCAGCAGTCTTTTATCTAGCTCCTACGAGCAGTACTTC; CDR3 protein: CASSLLSSSYEQYF
V gene: TRBV29-1; clone size: once; CDR3 length: 17; D gene: TRBD2; J gene: TRBJ2-3; CDR3 DNA: TGCAGCGTTGCCTTTGCAGTCGCGCCGGGGGGTACAGATACGCAGTATTTT; CDR3 protein: CSVAFAVAPGGTDTQYF
V gene: TRBV7-3; clone size: NA; CDR3 length: 13; D gene: NA; J gene: TRBJ2-1; CDR3 DNA: TGTGCCAGCAGCTTAAGGCAGGGTGCTGAGCAGTTCTTC; CDR3 protein: CASSLRQGAEQFF
V gene: TRBV5-1; clone size: NA; CDR3 length: 11; D gene: NA; J gene: TRBJ2-7; CDR3 DNA: TGCGCCAGCAGGCACACCTACGAGCAGTACTTC; CDR3 protein: CASRHTYEQYF
V gene: TRBV5-1; clone size: NA; CDR3 length: 15; D gene: TRBD2; J gene: TRBJ2-5; CDR3 DNA: TGCGCCAGCAAAACCGGACTAGCGGGGGGTGAGACCCAGTACTTC; CDR3 protein: CASKTGLAGGETQYF
V gene: TRBV24-1; clone size: NA; CDR3 length: 19; D gene: NA; J gene: TRBJ2-1; CDR3 DNA: TGTGCCACCAGTAAATACCCCCGAACAGGGCCGAGCTCCTACAATGAGCAGTTCTTC; CDR3 protein: CATSKYPRTGPSSYNEQFF
V gene: TRBV4-1; clone size: NA; CDR3 length: 16; D gene: NA; J gene: TRBJ1-4; CDR3 DNA: TGCGCCAGCAGCCAACCGGTCGGCGTGGCTGGTGAAAAACTGTTTTTT; CDR3 protein: CASSQPVGVAGEKLFF
V gene: TRBV5-1; clone size: NA; CDR3 length: 15; D gene: TRBD2; J gene: TRBJ2-1; CDR3 DNA: TGCGCCAGCACCAATAGCGGGGGGCCATACAATGAGCAGTTCTTC; CDR3 protein: CASTNSGGPYNEQFF
V gene: TRBV18; clone size: NA; CDR3 length: 13; D gene: NA; J gene: TRBJ1-2; CDR3 DNA: TGTGCCAGCTCGCCCGGGACAACCTATGGCTACACCTTC; CDR3 protein: CASSPGTTYGYTF
V gene: TRBV3-1/TRBV3-2; clone size: NA; CDR3 length: 14; D gene: TRBD2; J gene: TRBJ2-7; CDR3 DNA: TGTGCCAGCAGCCGCGGGGGGACGGCCTACGAGCAGTACTTC; CDR3 protein: CASSRGGTAYEQYF
V gene: TRBV4-2; clone size: few; CDR3 length: 16; D gene: NA; J gene: TRBJ2-2; CDR3 DNA: TGTGCCAGCAGCCAAGGTCTCCGGGCGAACACCGGGGAGCTGTTTTTT; CDR3 protein: CASSQGLRANTGELFF
V gene: TRBV11-2; clone size: NA; CDR3 length: 12; D gene: NA; J gene: TRBJ2-7; CDR3 DNA: TGTGCCAGCAGAGGGGCAGTCCTCGAGCAGTACTTC; CDR3 protein: CASRGAVLEQYF
V gene: TRBV7-7; clone size: NA; CDR3 length: 17; D gene: NA; J gene: TRBJ1-5; CDR3 DNA: TGTGCTAGCAGCCTAAAAGGGCCCCACAGGGCGTCCCAGCCCCAGCATTTT; CDR3 protein: CASSLKGPHRASQPQHF
V gene: TRBV19; clone size: NA; CDR3 length: 15; D gene: TRBD1; J gene: TRBJ1-5; CDR3 DNA: TGTGCCAGTAGTAAGGGCAGGGGGCCTAATCAGCCCCAGCATTTT; CDR3 protein: CASSKGRGPNQPQHF
V gene: TRBV18; clone size: NA; CDR3 length: 14; D gene: NA; J gene: TRBJ1-6; CDR3 DNA: TGTGCCAGCTCACCCGGGACGGGGGATTCACCCCTCCACTTT; CDR3 protein: CASSPGTGDSPLHF
V gene: TRBV5-6; clone size: NA; CDR3 length: 16; D gene: NA; J gene: TRBJ2-7; CDR3 DNA: TGTGCCAGCAGCTTGAGGTGGGGCCTCGGGGTTGCCGAGCAGTACTTC; CDR3 protein: CASSLRWGLGVAEQYF
V gene: TRBV2; clone size: few; CDR3 length: 11; D gene: NA; J gene: TRBJ1-1; CDR3 DNA: TGTGCCAGCAAGGAACGGGATGAAGCTTTCTTT; CDR3 protein: CASKERDEAFF
V gene: TRBV5-6; clone size: few; CDR3 length: 16; D gene: TRBD1; J gene: TRBJ2-1; CDR3 DNA: TGTGCCAGCAGCCGGACAGGGGCCAACCTGTACAATGAGCAGTTCTTC; CDR3 protein: CASSRTGANLYNEQFF
V gene: TRBV2; clone size: NA; CDR3 length: 14; D gene: TRBD2; J gene: TRBJ2-1; CDR3 DNA: TGTGCCGGGATCGACGGGACTAGCTTAAATGAGCAGTTCTTC; CDR3 protein: CAGIDGTSLNEQFF
V gene: TRBV24-1; clone size: NA; CDR3 length: 16; D gene: TRBD1; J gene: TRBJ1-2; CDR3 DNA: TGTGCCACCAGTGATCCCCCGGGACAGGGCGACTATGGCTACACCTTC; CDR3 protein: CATSDPPGQGDYGYTF
V gene: TRBV4-1; clone size: NA; CDR3 length: 19; D gene: TRBD2; J gene: TRBJ2-1; CDR3 DNA: TGCGCCAGCAACCCGGGACTAGCGGGGGACTCCAGCTCCTACAATGAGCAGTTCTTC; CDR3 protein: CASNPGLAGDSSSYNEQFF
V gene: TRBV2; clone size: NA; CDR3 length: 14; D gene: TRBD2; J gene: TRBJ2-7; CDR3 DNA: TGTGCCAGCAGTGTGCGGGGGGGTCCCTACGAGCAGTACTTC; CDR3 protein: CASSVRGGPYEQYF
V gene: TRBV11-3; clone size: NA; CDR3 length: 16; D gene: TRBD2; J gene: TRBJ2-3; CDR3 DNA: TGTGCCAGCAGCTTAGGACTAGCGGGAGGAGGTGATACGCAGTATTTT; CDR3 protein: CASSLGLAGGGDTQYF
V gene: TRBV2; clone size: NA; CDR3 length: 13; D gene: TRBD1; J gene: TRBJ2-3; CDR3 DNA: TGTGCCAGCAGAGGGACAGGGGAGGCTACGCAGTATTTT; CDR3 protein: CASRGTGEATQYF
V gene: TRBV7-9; clone size: NA; CDR3 length: 14; D gene: NA; J gene: TRBJ2-3; CDR3 DNA: TGTGCCAGCAGCTTTAAGGCCAGCACAGATACGCAGTATTTT; CDR3 protein: CASSFKASTDTQYF
V gene: TRBV5-6; clone size: NA; CDR3 length: 16; D gene: NA; J gene: TRBJ2-3; CDR3 DNA: TGTGCCAGCAGCTCCGTGGTTGGTAAGGGCACAGATACGCAGTATTTT; CDR3 protein: CASSSVVGKGTDTQYF
V gene: TRBV19; clone size: NA; CDR3 length: 16; D gene: NA; J gene: TRBJ1-4; CDR3 DNA: TGTGCCAGTAGTAGGCGAAGTGGGCCCGAGGGAGAAAAACTGTTTTTT; CDR3 protein: CASSRRSGPEGEKLFF
V gene: TRBV11-3; clone size: NA; CDR3 length: 15; D gene: TRBD2; J gene: TRBJ2-3; CDR3 DNA: TGTGCCAGCAGCCGGGCGGGAGGGAGCACAGATACGCAGTATTTT; CDR3 protein: CASSRAGGSTDTQYF
V gene: TRBV6-5; clone size: NA; CDR3 length: 15; D gene: NA; J gene: TRBJ1-2; CDR3 DNA: TGTGCCAGCAGACCCAGGAGGGCCAGTAACTATGGCTACACCTTC; CDR3 protein: CASRPRRASNYGYTF